One sample yielded the 2 T cell receptor beta chains listed below, sequenced in a study of cytotoxic CD8 clonotypes in ibrutinib-treated CLL. Data came from immunoSEQ multiplex PCR; TCRdb stores just in-frame clones and leaves some out. The repertoire has 150,000 to 250,000 clones, approximately 68% of them found once; the top ten carry around an eighth. The source material was PBMCs, sampled after 24 months of ibrutinib treatment. The receptors derive from a human donor with chronic lymphocytic leukemia.

V is TRBV10-3 and J is TRBJ2-2; 10 bases align to TRBD2. The V and J ends lost 5 bases and 7 bases, in that order; junction bases with no gene match: 1. CDR1 ENHRY and CDR2 SYGVKD come from the germline V gene. The CDR3 sequence is 13 residues long. This chain's CDR3 is CAISQREGGELFF. The CDR3, as DNA: TGTGCCATCAGTCAGCGGGAGGGCGGGGAGCTGTTTTTT.

The J gene is TRBJ2-5, the V gene TRBV11-2; a weak D match, TRBD2 (6 bases). The V end was cut by 4 bases, the J end by 14 bases, with 20 bases between. The CDR3 is 13 amino acids. The V gene's germline CDR1 is SGHAT and CDR2 FQNNGV. CDR3 sequence reads: CASSSSGPGLDYF. CDR3 coding DNA: TGTGCCAGCAGCTCCTCCGGGCCGGGACTCGATTACTTC. The variable domain in full, completed from reference TRBV11-2 and TRBJ2-5, reads EAGVAQSPRYKIIEKRQSVAFWCNPISGHATLYWYQQILGQGPKLLIQFQNNGVVDDSQLPKDRFSAERLKGVDSTLKIQPAKLEDSAVYLCASSSSGPGLDYFGPGTRLLVL.